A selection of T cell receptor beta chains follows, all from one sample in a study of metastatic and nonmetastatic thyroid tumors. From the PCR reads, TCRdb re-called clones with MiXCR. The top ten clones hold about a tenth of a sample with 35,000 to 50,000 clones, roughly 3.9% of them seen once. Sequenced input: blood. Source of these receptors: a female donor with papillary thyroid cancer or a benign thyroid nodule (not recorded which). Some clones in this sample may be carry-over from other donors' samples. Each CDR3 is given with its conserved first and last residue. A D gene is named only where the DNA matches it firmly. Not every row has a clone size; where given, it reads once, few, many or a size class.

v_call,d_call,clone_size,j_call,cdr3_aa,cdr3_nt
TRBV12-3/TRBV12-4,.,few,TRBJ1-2,CASIGSLQLNYGYTF,TGTGCCAGCATAGGATCCCTACAACTTAACTATGGCTACACCTTC
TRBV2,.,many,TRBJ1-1,CASSEDISKAFF,TGTGCCAGCAGCGAGGACATTTCCAAGGCTTTCTTT
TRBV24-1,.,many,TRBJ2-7,CATSDPTFGRGEQYF,TGTGCCACCAGTGACCCCACGTTCGGGCGAGGGGAGCAGTACTTC
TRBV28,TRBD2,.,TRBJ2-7,CASRGLVYEQYF,TGTGCCAGCAGGGGACTAGTATACGAGCAGTACTTC
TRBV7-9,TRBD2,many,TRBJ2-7,CASSPGLADGSYEQYF,TGTGCCAGCAGCCCGGGACTAGCGGATGGCTCCTACGAGCAGTACTTC
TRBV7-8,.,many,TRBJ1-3,CASSLVDRSGNTIYF,TGTGCCAGCAGCTTAGTTGACCGCTCTGGAAACACCATATATTTT
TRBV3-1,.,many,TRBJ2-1,CASGNNEQFF,TGTGCCAGCGGCAACAATGAGCAGTTCTTC
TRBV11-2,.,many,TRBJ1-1,CASSLDPRQDTEAFF,TGTGCCAGCAGCTTAGATCCGAGACAGGACACTGAAGCTTTCTTT
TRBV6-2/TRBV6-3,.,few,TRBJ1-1,CASSFLNTEAFF,TGTGCCAGCAGCTTTCTGAACACTGAAGCTTTCTTT
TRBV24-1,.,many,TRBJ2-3,CATSGTGITDTQYF,TGTGCCACCAGTGGGACTGGAATTACAGATACGCAGTATTTT
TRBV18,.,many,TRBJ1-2,CASSTGQLQGEGYTF,TGTGCCAGCTCAACCGGTCAACTACAGGGAGAAGGCTACACCTTC
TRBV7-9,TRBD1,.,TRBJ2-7,CASSKTTGNEQYF,TGTGCCAGCAGCAAGACGACAGGGAACGAGCAGTACTTC
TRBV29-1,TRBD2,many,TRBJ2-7,CSVGTSGNEQYF,TGCAGCGTGGGGACTAGCGGGAACGAGCAGTACTTC
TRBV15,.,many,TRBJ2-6,CATSRAGSGANVLTF,TGTGCCACCAGCAGAGCCGGGTCTGGGGCCAACGTCCTGACTTTC
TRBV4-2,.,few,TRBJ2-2,CASSQERTGGDTGELFF,TGTGCCAGCAGCCAAGAGAGGACAGGCGGGGACACCGGGGAGCTGTTTTTT
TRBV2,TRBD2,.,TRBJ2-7,CASSGAEAGGSHEQYF,TGTGCCAGCAGTGGGGCAGAGGCGGGAGGATCCCACGAGCAGTACTTC
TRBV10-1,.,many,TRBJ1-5,CASSEIAPETARHQPQHF,TGCGCCAGCAGTGAGATAGCCCCGGAGACAGCTCGTCATCAGCCCCAGCATTTT
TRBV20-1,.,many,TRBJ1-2,CSARDLSVNYGYTF,TGCAGTGCTAGAGATCTATCGGTAAACTATGGCTACACCTTC
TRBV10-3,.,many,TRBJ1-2,CAISEPTAAYGYTF,TGTGCCATCAGTGAGCCGACAGCGGCATATGGCTACACCTTC
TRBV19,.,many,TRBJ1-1,CASSIVKGVRTEAFF,TGTGCCAGTAGTATAGTCAAGGGAGTAAGAACTGAAGCTTTCTTT
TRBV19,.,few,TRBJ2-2,CAGSIRTKTGELFF,TGTGCCGGTAGTATACGGACGAAAACCGGGGAGCTGTTTTTT
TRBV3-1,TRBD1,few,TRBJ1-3,CASSPRTGGGNTIYF,TGTGCCAGCAGTCCACGGACAGGCGGAGGAAACACCATATATTTT
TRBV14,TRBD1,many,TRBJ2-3,CASSPRDRGLEDTQYF,TGTGCCAGCAGCCCCCGGGACAGGGGGCTTGAAGATACGCAGTATTTT
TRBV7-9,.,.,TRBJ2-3,CASIFGGYTQYF,TGTGCCAGCATCTTCGGCGGGTATACGCAGTATTTT
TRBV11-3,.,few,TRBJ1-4,CASSPRTARGEKLFF,TGTGCCAGCAGCCCCCGGACAGCCCGCGGTGAAAAACTGTTTTTT
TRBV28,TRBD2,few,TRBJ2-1,CASSFLRGRGDEQFF,TGTGCCAGCAGTTTCCTTCGCGGGAGAGGAGATGAGCAGTTCTTC
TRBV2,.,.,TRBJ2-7,CASSEGTGTYEQYF,TGTGCCAGCAGTGAGGGGACGGGTACCTACGAGCAGTACTTC
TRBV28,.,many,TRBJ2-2,CASSFLYGGAPGELFF,TGTGCCAGCAGTTTTCTTTACGGGGGCGCGCCCGGGGAGCTGTTTTTT
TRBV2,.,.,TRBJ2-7,CASMSGGEGSYEQYF,TGTGCAAGCATGTCAGGAGGCGAGGGTTCGTACGAACAGTACTTC
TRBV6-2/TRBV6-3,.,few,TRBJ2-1,CASIKTGSREQFF,TGTGCCAGCATTAAAACAGGGTCCCGTGAGCAGTTCTTC
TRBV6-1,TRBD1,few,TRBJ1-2,CASSEGDRGGYTF,TGTGCCAGCAGTGAAGGGGACAGAGGGGGCTACACCTTC
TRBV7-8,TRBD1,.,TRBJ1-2,CASSPSGQVNYGYTF,TGTGCCAGCAGCCCTTCGGGACAGGTTAACTATGGCTACACCTTC
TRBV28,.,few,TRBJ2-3,CASSPPYLSSGWSTDTQYF,TGTGCCAGCAGTCCCCCCTATTTGTCCAGCGGTTGGAGCACAGATACGCAGTATTTT